Presented here are 13 T cell receptor beta chains from one specimen sequenced in a study of blood T cell repertoires in COVID-19. Method: immunoSEQ multiplex PCR; TCRdb's copy keeps in-frame clones and lacks some. The sample records about 70,000 clones, about 89% being singletons. Sample: peripheral blood. The origin of the receptors is a woman aged 60-75 years with acute or convalescent COVID-19.

V and J are TRBV18 and TRBJ1-5, with D unresolved. Germline CDR1 KGHSH, CDR2 LQKENI. This CDR3 region has 14 residues. V lost 3 bases, J lost 3 bases, and 9 bases lay in between. The CDR3 here is CASSPAGLNQPQHF. CDR3 DNA: TGTGCCAGCTCACCCGCAGGCCTCAATCAGCCCCAGCATTTT.

V is TRBV6-5 and J is TRBJ1-1; possible D gene TRBD1, 6 bases. Trimming shortened V by 4 bases and J by 0 bases, and 12 bases separated the two germline ends. Germline V lookup: CDR1 MNHEY, CDR2 SVGAGI. There are 15 residues in the CDR3. Here the CDR3 reads CASSFTGRLNTEAFF. The CDR3 nucleotides are TGTGCCAGCAGTTTCACAGGGCGGTTGAACACTGAAGCTTTCTTT.

Details on this clone: Other DNA sequences of this sample code for an identical CDR3. The rearrangement links TRBV5-1 to TRBJ2-5, with 10 bases aligning to TRBD2. The CDR3 spans 15 residues. V lost 4 bases and J lost 4; bases outside the gene matches: 7. From germline, CDR1 is SGHRS and CDR2 YFSETQ. This CDR3 reads CASSRAGGPLETQYF. In DNA form, the CDR3 reads TGCGCCAGCAGCCGAGCGGGGGGGCCTTTAGAGACCCAGTACTTC.

This clone has just one count. The chain combines TRBV4-2 with TRBJ2-6; 14 bases match TRBD2. Germline V CDR1 and CDR2: LGHNA, YNFKEQ. Trimming removed 4 bases from V and 0 bases from J; junction bases left unmatched: 11. The CDR3 covers 21 residues. The CDR3 loop is CASSLQRTSGGTYSGANVLTF. CDR3 coding DNA: TGTGCCAGCAGCCTCCAAAGGACTAGCGGGGGGACCTACTCTGGGGCCAACGTCCTGACTTTC.

This chain uses TRBV19 with TRBJ2-5; 9 positions match TRBD1. The CDR3 is 13 residues long. V lost 5 bases and J lost 5; bases outside the gene matches: 3. CDR1 is LNHDA and CDR2 is SQIVND in the germline V gene (reference sequence). CDR3 in DNA: TGTGCCAGTAGTTGGACAGGGGATGAGACCCAGTACTTC. Protein product: CASSWTGDETQYF.

V usage is TRBV7-2 and J usage is TRBJ2-3, with TRBD2 matching over 9 bases. J was trimmed by 5 bases and V by 5 bases; bases with no gene match: 5. From germline, CDR1 is SGHTA and CDR2 FQGNSA. The CDR3 length is 14 residues. The DNA for the CDR3 is TGTGCCAGCAGCCGCGGGGGGGGCGTAGATACGCAGTATTTT. Protein: CASSRGGGVDTQYF.

J is TRBJ1-2 and V is TRBV5-6, with a weak D call TRBD1 (5 bases). Trimming removed 5 bases at V and 3 bases at J, with 14 bases between. The CDR3 spans 14 residues. Germline V gene data show CDR1 as SGHDT and CDR2 as YYEEEE. CDR3 sequence (DNA): TGTGCCAGCAGTCCCCCTCCAGGGCACTATGGCTACACCTTC. Protein: CASSPPPGHYGYTF.

The chain joins TRBV27 to TRBJ1-2, with D possibly matching TRBD1 (5 bases). V was pared by 2 bases and J by 4 bases, with 17 bases between. The CDR3 consists of 16 residues. In germline, CDR1 is MNHEY, CDR2 SMNVEV (reference sequence). The CDR3 spells CASSLKGTFAPYGYTF. As DNA, the CDR3 is TGTGCCAGCAGTTTAAAGGGGACTTTCGCCCCCTATGGCTACACCTTC.

This rearrangement joins TRBV12-3 or TRBV12-4 to TRBJ2-3, with D possibly matching TRBD2 (5 bases). The V and J ends lost 6 bases and 1 base respectively, with 8 bases between them. The CDR3 loop spans 13 amino acids. CDR3 in DNA: TGTGCCAGCAGGCGGACTCGCACAGATACGCAGTATTTT. As protein: CASRRTRTDTQYF.

The CDR3 coding sequence is TGTGCCAGCAGCTTGGACAGGGCCACAGATACGCAGTATTTT. Protein: CASSLDRATDTQYF. V usage is TRBV5-5 and J usage is TRBJ2-3; D might be TRBD1 (6 bases). The CDR3 extends over 14 amino acids. V lost 0 bases and J lost 2, with 7 bases in between. Germline V gene sequence: CDR1 SGHKS, CDR2 YYEKEE (reference sequence).

This clone was picked up one time. The rearrangement joins TRBV10-3 to TRBJ2-6; D is possibly TRBD1 (6 bases). Deletions cut 4 bases from V and 2 bases from J, with 9 bases between. The germline CDR1 and CDR2 sequences are ENHRY and SYGVKD. The CDR3 has 15 amino acids. CDR3 bases: TGTGCCATCAGTGCACAGGGCCCTGGGGCCAACGTCCTGACTTTC. Its translation: CAISAQGPGANVLTF.

The chain uses TRBV6-6 and TRBJ1-1; 7 bases align to TRBD1. Germline CDR1 is MNHNY and CDR2 is SVGAGI (reference sequence). CDR3 size: 14 residues. The V gene end was trimmed by 7 bases and the J gene end by 1 base; junction bases not matched to a gene: 6. This chain's CDR3 is CASKLQGTNTEAFF. The CDR3 bases are TGTGCCAGCAAATTACAGGGGACGAACACTGAAGCTTTCTTT.

The V call is TRBV6-5, the J call TRBJ2-7, with 10 positions matching TRBD1. The CDR3 is made up of 14 amino acids. Germline lookup yields CDR1 MNHEY and CDR2 SVGAGI. V lost 6 bases, J lost 2 bases, and 4 bases stayed unmatched. Here the CDR3 reads CASRDRGSPYEQYF. The CDR3 nucleotides are TGTGCCAGCAGGGACAGGGGGTCCCCCTACGAGCAGTACTTC.